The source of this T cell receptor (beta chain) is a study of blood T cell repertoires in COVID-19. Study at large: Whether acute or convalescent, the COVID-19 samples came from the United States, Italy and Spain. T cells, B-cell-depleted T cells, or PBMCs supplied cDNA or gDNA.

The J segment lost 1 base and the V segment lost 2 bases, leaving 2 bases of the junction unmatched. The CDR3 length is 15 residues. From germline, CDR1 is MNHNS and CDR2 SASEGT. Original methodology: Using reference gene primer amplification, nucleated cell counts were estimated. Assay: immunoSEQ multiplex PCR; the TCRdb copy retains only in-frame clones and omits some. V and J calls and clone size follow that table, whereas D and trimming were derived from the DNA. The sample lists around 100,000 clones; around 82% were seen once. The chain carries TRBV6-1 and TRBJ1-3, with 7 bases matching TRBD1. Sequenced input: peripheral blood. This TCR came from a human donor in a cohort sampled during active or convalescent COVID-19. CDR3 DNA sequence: TGTGCCAGCAGTGAACAGGGGGGATCTGGAAACACCATATATTTT. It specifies CASSEQGGSGNTIYF.